What follows are 17 T cell receptor beta chains derived from one specimen sequenced in a study of T cells after yellow fever vaccination. TCRdb recomputed calls from the 5' RACE reads with MiXCR, one row per CDR3 protein. Of 320,000 or so distinct CDR3 sequences detected, roughly 8.4% appear once; the ten largest clones hold about 16%. The sample was PBMCs, taken more than 40 days after the first yellow fever vaccination. All receptors derive from a young man who received the YFV17D yellow fever vaccine.

J is TRBJ2-7 and V is TRBV28, with D maybe TRBD1 (6 bases). Deletions cut 6 bases from V and 2 bases from J, with 17 bases between. CDR1 MDHEN and CDR2 SYDVKM come from the germline V gene. This CDR3 has 15 residues. CDR3 amino acids: CASSPRQVTPYEQYF. In nucleotides, the CDR3 is TGTGCCAGCAGCCCAAGACAGGTCACCCCCTACGAGCAGTACTTC.

This clonotype was counted many times. The rearrangement joins TRBV11-2 to TRBJ1-2, with 8 bases that match TRBD1. This CDR3 spans 15 amino acids. V dropped 4 bases and J dropped 2; count of bases not matched to a gene: 6. CDR1 and CDR2 from the germline V gene are SGHAT and FQNNGV. CDR3 residues: CASSSIRTGNYGYTF. CDR3 DNA sequence: TGTGCCAGCAGCTCGATCCGGACAGGGAACTATGGCTACACCTTC.

A single count supports this clonotype. V usage is TRBV7-9 and J usage is TRBJ2-1; the D gene is possibly TRBD2 (6 bases). The CDR3 extends over 14 amino acids. Trimming shortened V by 2 bases and J by 8 bases, and 13 bases separated the two germline ends. Germline V gene sequence: CDR1 SEHNR, CDR2 FQNEAQ (reference sequence). Here the CDR3 reads CASSLSGPHDEQFF. CDR3 DNA: TGTGCCAGCAGCTTAAGCGGGCCGCACGATGAGCAGTTCTTC. Full variable domain (remainder filled in from reference TRBV7-9 and TRBJ2-1): DTGVSQNPRHKITKRGQNVTFRCDPISEHNRLYWYRQTLGQGPEFLTYFQNEAQLEKSRLLSDRFSAERPKGSFSTLEIQRTEQGDSAMYLCASSLSGPHDEQFFGPGTRLTVL.

There are a few counts of this clonotype. V is TRBV27 and J is TRBJ2-5; 10 bases align to TRBD2. The CDR3 runs 14 residues. V dropped 5 bases and J dropped 9; count of bases not matched to a gene: 9. CDR1 and CDR2 from the germline V gene are MNHEY and SMNVEV (reference sequence). The CDR3 protein is CASSRLAGLPPQYF. Here the CDR3 DNA reads TGTGCCAGCAGTCGACTAGCGGGCCTTCCGCCCCAGTACTTC.

This chain uses TRBV14 with TRBJ1-2; D call uncertain. The germline V gene encodes CDR1 SGHDN and CDR2 FVKESK. The CDR3 runs 15 residues. The germline V and J ends were trimmed by 4 bases and 4 bases, with 16 bases remaining between them. As DNA, the CDR3 is TGTGCCAGCAGCCCTTCAGCCTTTTCCGGCTATGGCTACACCTTC. Translation gives CASSPSAFSGYGYTF.

This clonotype appeared many times. This chain uses TRBV6-4 with TRBJ2-2, with TRBD1 as a possible D gene (5 bases). Trimming removed 4 bases from V and 2 bases from J, with 5 bases in between. This CDR3 is built from 13 residues. Germline V gives CDR1 MRHNA, CDR2 SNTAGT. CDR3: CASSGTNTGELFF. Here the CDR3 DNA reads TGTGCCAGCAGTGGGACAAACACCGGGGAGCTGTTTTTT.

In this sample, this clonotype turned up a few times. This chain connects TRBV29-1 to TRBJ1-1, with D unclear. Germline CDR1 and CDR2: SQVTM and ANQGSEA. The CDR3 has 12 residues. The germline V and J ends were trimmed by 5 bases and 4 bases, with 11 bases remaining between them. This CDR3 reads CSVLEGGTEAFF. CDR3 coding DNA: TGCAGCGTTTTGGAAGGCGGCACTGAAGCTTTCTTT.

This clonotype was observed many times. The CDR3 loop reads CASSYLNSPLHF. The CDR3 DNA follows: TGTGCCAGCAGTTACCTAAATTCACCCCTCCACTTT. This sequence joins TRBV6-2 or TRBV6-3 and TRBJ1-6; D remains ambiguous. Trimming left V 2 bases short and J 7 bases short, with 3 bases between. The CDR3 covers 12 residues. Germline CDR1 and CDR2: MNHEY and SVGEGT.

This clonotype has only a few counts. This chain uses TRBV18 with TRBJ1-1; D is undetermined. Trimming removed 0 bases from V and 4 bases from J, with 18 bases in between. CDR1 and CDR2 from the germline V gene are KGHSH and LQKENI. The CDR3 sequence is 17 residues long. The CDR3 loop is CASSPPIVGGGGTEAFF. The CDR3, as DNA: TGTGCCAGCTCACCACCGATTGTCGGAGGTGGCGGCACTGAAGCTTTCTTT.

In this sample, this clonotype turned up a few times. This chain uses TRBV28 with TRBJ2-5, with TRBD1 matching 8 bases. V was pared by 10 bases and J by 3 bases, with 10 bases of the junction left unmatched. This CDR3 is built from 14 residues. Germline CDR1 and CDR2: MDHEN and SYDVKM. The CDR3 region is CAKSRDRIEETQYF. The CDR3 DNA sequence: TGTGCCAAGTCCCGGGACAGGATAGAAGAGACCCAGTACTTC.

This clonotype was picked up many times. V is TRBV12-3 or TRBV12-4 and J is TRBJ2-1, with 8 bases matching TRBD2. This CDR3 is 15 amino acids long. After removal of 3 bases from V and 4 bases from J, the junction contained 5 bases not matched to a gene. The CDR3 sequence: CASSLPSGSYNEQFF. In DNA form, the CDR3 reads TGTGCCAGCAGTTTGCCTAGCGGGTCATACAATGAGCAGTTCTTC.

There are a few counts of this clonotype. The chain joins TRBV20-1 to TRBJ2-7; TRBD2 matches at 7 bases. This CDR3 contains 14 residues. The V segment lost 3 bases and the J segment 4 bases; nucleotides outside the gene matches: 9. Germline-derived CDR1 and CDR2 are DFQATT and SNEGSKA (reference sequence). The CDR3 DNA sequence: TGCAGTGCTAGGTTGGGGGGGAAGTCGTACGAGCAGTACTTC. It encodes CSARLGGKSYEQYF.

This clonotype was seen only a few times. This chain's CDR3 is CASRPGTSGGNTQYF. The CDR3 DNA reads TGTGCCAGCAGACCCGGGACTAGCGGGGGCAATACGCAGTATTTT. V and J are TRBV6-1 and TRBJ2-3, with 14 bases lining up with TRBD2. CDR1 MNHNS and CDR2 SASEGT come from the germline V gene. This CDR3 region has 15 residues. With V trimmed by 6 bases and J by 7 bases, 6 bases remained unmatched.

There are a few counts of this clonotype. This chain uses TRBV7-3 with TRBJ2-2; TRBD2 might be the D (6 bases). The V end lost 4 bases, the J end lost 1 base, and 13 bases lay between the germline ends. This CDR3 region has 16 residues. CDR1 and CDR2 (germline): SGHTA, FQGTGA. CDR3: CASSSRRGLNTGELFF. The CDR3 nucleotides read TGTGCCAGCAGCTCTCGGAGGGGCCTGAACACCGGGGAGCTGTTTTTT.

The V call is TRBV27, the J call TRBJ2-1; the D gene is possibly TRBD1 (7 bases). This CDR3 region has 12 residues. The ends were cut back, 3 bases at V and 15 bases at J, with 15 bases in the middle. CDR1 MNHEY and CDR2 SMNVEV come from the germline V gene (reference sequence). CDR3 sequence: CASSLGGQVWFF. In DNA form, the CDR3 reads TGTGCCAGCAGTTTGGGAGGACAGGTTTGGTTCTTC.

This clonotype was picked up many times. The CDR3 reads CASSQDDSRYTEAFF. CDR3 DNA sequence: TGCGCCAGCAGCCAAGATGACAGCAGGTACACTGAAGCTTTCTTT. The genes are TRBV4-3 and TRBJ1-1; D might be TRBD1 (5 bases). Germline CDR1 reads LGHNA; CDR2 reads YSLEER. The CDR3 is 15 amino acids. V shed 0 bases and J shed 3 bases, with 11 bases lying between them.

This sequence joins TRBV19 and TRBJ1-2; 7 bases line up with TRBD1. Germline CDR1 is LNHDA and CDR2 is SQIVND (reference sequence). The ends lost 6 bases at V and 5 bases at J; junction bases unmatched: 6. The CDR3 has 13 residues. The CDR3 loop is CASRPTGQYGYTF. The CDR3 coding sequence is TGTGCCAGTAGACCGACAGGGCAATATGGCTACACCTTC.